What follows are 22 T cell receptor beta chains derived from one specimen sequenced in a study of T cell responses to AZD1222 COVID-19 vaccine. The protocol was immunoSEQ multiplex PCR, while the TCRdb copy is restricted to in-frame clones and leaves out a portion. The profile shows roughly 140,000 clones, 85% to 90% of them singletons. Sequenced here: peripheral blood, sampled on day 0 of AZD1222 vaccination. Every receptor here comes from an adult in good health.

The chain employs TRBV7-2 and TRBJ2-7; the match to TRBD2 covers 8 bases. The CDR3 covers 15 residues. Germline trimming cut 1 base from V and 4 bases from J; bases unmatched to any gene: 6. The germline CDR1 and CDR2 sequences are SGHTA and FQGNSA. The CDR3 protein is CASSLGGSGDYEQYF. CDR3 bases: TGTGCCAGCAGCTTAGGGGGTAGCGGGGATTACGAGCAGTACTTC. The variable domain in full, with the rest retrieved from reference TRBV7-2 and TRBJ2-7, is GAGVSQSPSNKVTEKGKDVELRCDPISGHTALYWYRQSLGQGLEFLIYFQGNSAPDKSGLPSDRFSAERTGGSVSTLTIQRTQQEDSAVYLCASSLGGSGDYEQYFGPGTRLTVT.

J is TRBJ2-2 and V is TRBV24-1; D not resolved. This CDR3 has 15 amino acids. The V and J ends lost 2 bases and 4 bases respectively, with 10 bases between them. From germline, CDR1 is KGHDR and CDR2 SFDVKD. CDR3 amino acids: CATSDSRVRTGELFF. In DNA, the CDR3 is TGTGCCACCAGTGATTCCCGGGTCCGCACCGGGGAGCTGTTTTTT.

This clone was seen once. The chain is built from TRBV28 and TRBJ1-2; D unclear. The V end was cut by 6 bases, the J end by 8 bases, with 13 bases between. Germline V CDR1 and CDR2: MDHEN, SYDVKM. The CDR3 runs to 12 residues. For the CDR3, the DNA is TGTGCCAGCAGGGGAGTGGTGCGGGGCTACACCTTC. Its translation is CASRGVVRGYTF.

The chain couples TRBV7-6 to TRBJ2-1; 9 bases fit TRBD2. This CDR3 has 15 residues. Losses at the gene ends were 2 bases for V and 2 bases for J; bases not matched to a gene: 1. CDR1 SGHVS and CDR2 FNYEAQ come from the germline V gene. In DNA form, the CDR3 reads TGTGCCAGCAGCTTAAGCGGGGGGACCTACAATGAGCAGTTCTTC. Amino acids: CASSLSGGTYNEQFF.

The chain is built from TRBV29-1 and TRBJ1-2, with no clear D. Trimming took 0 bases from V and 8 from J, leaving 7 bases between them. The CDR3 totals 11 residues. Germline V gene lookup returns CDR1 SQVTM and CDR2 ANQGSEA. Here the CDR3 reads CSVEDLWGYTF. CDR3 nucleotide sequence: TGCAGCGTTGAAGATCTGTGGGGCTACACCTTC.

The chain joins TRBV3-1 (or the pseudogene TRBV3-2) to TRBJ2-7, with TRBD2 matching 8 bases. Germline V gene data show CDR1 as LGHDT and CDR2 as YNNKEL (reference sequence). Trimming at V came to 0 bases and at J to 6 bases, leaving 10 bases not matched to a gene. This CDR3 region has 16 residues. CDR3 protein: CASSQDVAGGAFEQYF. CDR3 DNA: TGTGCCAGCAGCCAAGATGTCGCGGGAGGCGCGTTCGAGCAGTACTTC.

The chain combines TRBV7-8 with TRBJ2-7; D is possibly TRBD1 or TRBD2 (7 bases each). The CDR3 covers 16 residues. Germline-derived CDR1 and CDR2 are SGHVS and FQNEAQ. V was shortened by 8 bases and J by 1 base, with 21 bases between the two germline ends. The CDR3 is CASCPWGRGGSYEQYF. CDR3 in DNA: TGTGCCAGCTGTCCGTGGGGCAGGGGGGGATCCTACGAGCAGTACTTC.

The chain couples TRBV7-9 to TRBJ2-2, with TRBD2 identical over 10 bases. The CDR3 loop spans 17 amino acids. Germline V gives CDR1 SEHNR, CDR2 FQNEAQ (reference sequence). The V segment lost 0 bases and the J segment 8 bases; nucleotides outside the gene matches: 9. CDR3 coding DNA: TGTGCCAGCAGCTTAGCGCGTTCTAGCGGGAGTTTTGGGGAGCTGTTTTTT. Its translation: CASSLARSSGSFGELFF.

The genes are TRBV28 and TRBJ1-3; D unresolved. The germline V gene encodes CDR1 MDHEN and CDR2 SYDVKM. The CDR3 spans 14 residues. Trimming removed 4 bases at V and 0 bases at J, with 7 bases between. The CDR3 loop is CASSSAGSGNTIYF. The CDR3 DNA reads TGTGCCAGCAGTTCCGCCGGCTCTGGAAACACCATATATTTT.

V usage is TRBV30 and J usage is TRBJ2-3; 10 bases align to TRBD2. CDR1 is GTSNPN, CDR2 SVGIG, per germline (reference sequence). CDR3 length: 14 residues. The J segment lost 5 bases and the V segment lost 3 bases, leaving 5 bases of the junction unmatched. CDR3 bases: TGTGCCTGGAGAAAAGCGGGGGGGTTAGATACGCAGTATTTT. Translating it yields CAWRKAGGLDTQYF.

This chain connects TRBV28 to TRBJ2-5; weak D call: TRBD1 (6 bases). With 1 base removed from V and 7 bases from J, the gap between germline ends came to 13 bases. The CDR3 loop spans 14 amino acids. Per germline, CDR1 MDHEN and CDR2 SYDVKM. CDR3: CASSLFQGSGTQYF. The CDR3 DNA reads TGTGCCAGCAGTTTATTCCAGGGGTCGGGGACCCAGTACTTC.

This chain joins TRBV23-1 and TRBJ1-1; TRBD1 might be the D (6 bases). Being an ORF, TRBV23-1 has a function that is uncertain. The CDR3 is 15 amino acids. V lost 3 bases to trimming and J lost 1 base, with 12 bases between them. CDR3 protein: CASSHKQGRNTEAFF. The CDR3 DNA follows: TGCGCCAGCAGTCACAAACAGGGAAGGAACACTGAAGCTTTCTTT.

V gene TRBV6-1 combines with J gene TRBJ2-1, with D perhaps matching TRBD2 (6 bases). Per germline, CDR1 MNHNS and CDR2 SASEGT. The CDR3 has 15 residues. Trimming left V 3 bases short and J 4 bases short, with 13 bases between. The CDR3 spells CASSDGGTLYNEQFF. DNA of the CDR3: TGTGCCAGCAGTGATGGGGGGACTTTATACAATGAGCAGTTCTTC.

This rearrangement joins TRBV9 to TRBJ1-2; the match to TRBD1 covers 7 bases. The CDR3 sequence is 12 residues long. Germline CDR1 SGDLS, CDR2 YYNGEE. V gave up 4 bases and J gave up 8 bases; unmatched junction bases: 5. CDR3 in DNA: TGTGCCAGCAGCCCCCGACAGGGAGGCTACACCTTC. The encoded protein is CASSPRQGGYTF.

The gene calls are TRBV19 and TRBJ1-4; no clear D gene. V was trimmed by 4 bases and J by 5 bases, leaving 8 bases between them. The V gene's germline CDR1 is LNHDA and CDR2 SQIVND (reference sequence). This CDR3 comprises 13 residues. DNA for the CDR3: TGTGCCAGTAGTAGGCGGATAAATGAAAAACTGTTTTTT. Its translation is CASSRRINEKLFF.

The V call is TRBV28, the J call TRBJ1-3; D is unclear. Germline V gives CDR1 MDHEN, CDR2 SYDVKM. V was clipped by 6 bases and J by 0 bases, with 15 bases between them. The CDR3 runs to 16 residues. The CDR3 protein is CASSSPGRDSGNTIYF. CDR3 DNA: TGTGCCAGCAGCTCCCCCGGACGAGACTCTGGAAACACCATATATTTT.

This sequence joins TRBV12-3 or TRBV12-4 and TRBJ1-1; D gene ambiguous. The CDR3 has 12 residues. Trimming pared 6 bases from V and 0 bases from J, leaving 5 bases between. CDR3 DNA: TGTGCCAGCAGGGGGATGAACACTGAAGCTTTCTTT. Protein sequence: CASRGMNTEAFF.

J is TRBJ1-5 and V is TRBV2; tentatively, D is TRBD1 (5 bases). V lost 2 bases to trimming and J lost 4 bases, with 18 bases between them. The germline gives CDR1 SNHLY, CDR2 FYNNEI. The CDR3 length is 17 residues. The CDR3 sequence is CASSESYGAKGNQPQHF. In DNA, the CDR3 is TGTGCCAGCAGTGAATCCTACGGGGCGAAAGGGAATCAGCCCCAGCATTTT.

This chain links TRBV7-2 with TRBJ2-7; D may be TRBD2 (6 bases). V lost 4 bases and J 12 bases, leaving 16 bases between the germline ends. This CDR3 region has 12 residues. Germline-derived CDR1 and CDR2 are SGHTA and FQGNSA. The CDR3 nucleotides are TGTGCCAGCAGCTATAAAGGGAGGAGCCCGTACTTC. Translated, it gives CASSYKGRSPYF.

The genes are TRBV6-5 and TRBJ2-3, with 14 bases identical to TRBD2. This CDR3 is built from 16 residues. J gave up 7 bases and V 2 bases, and 5 bases lay outside the gene matches. In germline, CDR1 is MNHEY, CDR2 SVGAGI. CDR3: CASSYPGTSGRNTQYF. The CDR3 region has the DNA TGTGCCAGCAGTTACCCCGGGACTAGCGGGAGAAATACGCAGTATTTT.

This clone was counted a few times. The chain's CDR3 is CASSQELAGGPEDTQYF. The DNA for the CDR3 is TGTGCCAGCAGCCAAGAGCTAGCGGGGGGGCCTGAAGATACGCAGTATTTT. The rearrangement uses TRBV4-2 and TRBJ2-3, with TRBD2 matching 12 bases. The CDR3 runs to 17 residues. The V segment lost 0 bases and the J segment 5 bases; nucleotides outside the gene matches: 6. Germline V gene sequence: CDR1 LGHNA, CDR2 YNFKEQ.

The genes are TRBV7-6 and TRBJ1-5; unclear D gene. Trimming shortened V by 1 base and J by 9 bases, and 13 bases separated the two germline ends. The CDR3 is made up of 14 amino acids. Germline CDR1 and CDR2: SGHVS and FNYEAQ. CDR3 loop: CASSLELGLRPQHF. The CDR3 DNA reads TGTGCCAGCAGCTTAGAACTGGGATTAAGGCCCCAGCATTTT.